These 19 T cell receptor beta chains share one sample of origin, sequenced in a study of response to subunit inactivated influenza vaccine. TCRdb recomputed calls from the RT-PCR reads with MiXCR, one row per CDR3 protein. The repertoire holds more than 450,000 distinct CDR3 sequences, roughly 12% seen once, with roughly 10% in the top ten. The material sequenced was PBMCs from blood, taken on the day of vaccination. The receptor source for this set is a man aged 50 to 60 who received an inactivated influenza vaccine.

The V gene is TRBV3-1, the J gene TRBJ2-1; 8 positions agree with TRBD2. Germline values: CDR1 LGHDT, CDR2 YNNKEL (reference sequence). The CDR3 contains 17 residues. The V and J ends lost 1 base and 4 bases, in that order; junction bases with no gene match: 9. The CDR3 spells CASSQVVGLAGYNEQFF. The CDR3 DNA is TGTGCCAGCAGCCAAGTGGTTGGACTAGCAGGTTACAATGAGCAGTTCTTC.

This clonotype occurred a few times. V and J are TRBV30 and TRBJ2-1; D not resolved. CDR1 and CDR2 (germline): GTSNPN, SVGIG (reference sequence). Trimming removed 0 bases from V and 7 bases from J, with 7 bases in between. CDR3 size: 12 residues. The CDR3 DNA is TGTGCCTGGAGTGTACTATCAAATGAGCAGTTCTTC. Its translation is CAWSVLSNEQFF.

The chain's CDR3 is CASSPPGLGATDTQYF. The CDR3 DNA sequence: TGTGCCAGCAGCCCACCGGGACTAGGGGCGACAGATACGCAGTATTTT. V usage is TRBV5-5 and J usage is TRBJ2-3; TRBD2 agrees at 8 bases. V trimming: 4 bases; J trimming: 3 bases; junction bases outside the gene matches: 10. This CDR3 is 16 amino acids long. Germline CDR1 reads SGHKS; CDR2 reads YYEKEE (reference sequence).

This clonotype was found many times. V and J are TRBV7-6 and TRBJ2-7; 11 nucleotides agree with TRBD1. Germline CDR1 is SGHVS and CDR2 is FNYEAQ. Trimming removed 5 bases from V and 4 bases from J; junction bases left unmatched: 7. The CDR3 covers 15 residues. DNA of the CDR3: TGTGCCAGCAGCCCACGGGACAGGGGGTCATACGAGCAGTACTTC. Protein product: CASSPRDRGSYEQYF.

This clonotype was recorded a few times. The rearrangement joins TRBV5-1 to TRBJ2-5, with TRBD1 identical over 7 bases. CDR3 length: 15 residues. V gave up 0 bases and J gave up 7 bases; unmatched junction bases: 9. Per the germline V gene, CDR1 is SGHRS and CDR2 is YFSETQ. CDR3 in amino acids: CASSLEMTGQGTQYF. The CDR3 nucleotides are TGCGCCAGCAGCTTGGAAATGACAGGGCAGGGGACCCAGTACTTC.

Only a few counts were recorded for this clonotype. CDR3 loop: CASSLMGGGLGEQFF. As DNA, the CDR3 is TGTGCCAGCAGCTTAATGGGGGGGGGGCTCGGTGAGCAGTTCTTC. The V gene is TRBV7-2, the J gene TRBJ2-1, with a possible D match to TRBD2 (7 bases). Per the germline V gene, CDR1 is SGHTA and CDR2 is FQGNSA. CDR3 length: 15 amino acids. Trimming shortened V by 2 bases and J by 9 bases, and 17 bases separated the two germline ends.

As for this clonotype: A much larger clone sits a single nucleotide away, making a read error possible. This chain joins TRBV7-9 and TRBJ2-3; no definite D call. Germline V CDR1 and CDR2: SEHNR, FQNEAQ (reference sequence). With 5 bases removed from V and 1 base from J, the gap between germline ends came to 19 bases. The CDR3 runs 17 residues. CDR3 coding DNA: TGTGCCAGCAGCCCGAGGAAAGTAGGGTATGGCACAGATACGCAGTATTTT. The encoded protein is CASSPRKVGYGTDTQYF.

Only a few counts were recorded for this clonotype. The chain links TRBV27 to TRBJ1-1; unclear D gene. The V end was cut by 5 bases, the J end by 2 bases, with 12 bases between. There are 14 residues in the CDR3. From germline, CDR1 is MNHEY and CDR2 SMNVEV (reference sequence). The CDR3 nucleotides are TGTGCCAGCAGTCGGTCAGATTTTAACACTGAAGCTTTCTTT. Protein: CASSRSDFNTEAFF.

This clonotype has only a few counts. J is TRBJ2-2 and V is TRBV11-1, with D possibly TRBD1 on 6 matching bases. This CDR3 comprises 13 residues. Trimming left V 4 bases short and J 6 bases short, with 9 bases between. The germline V gene encodes CDR1 SGHAT and CDR2 FQDESV (reference sequence). CDR3 nucleotides: TGTGCCAGCAGCTCAGGACAGTCCGGGGAGCTGTTTTTT. This gives the protein CASSSGQSGELFF.

This clonotype was seen only a few times. The V call is TRBV10-3, the J call TRBJ2-3; maybe TRBD2 (6 bases). The V gene lost 10 bases and the J gene lost 0 bases, with 23 bases spanning the gap. The CDR3 has 17 amino acids. Looked up from germline, CDR1 is ENHRY and CDR2 is SYGVKD. The CDR3 sequence is CASTHVGLTYSTDTQYF. The DNA for the CDR3 is TGTGCCAGCACCCACGTCGGACTAACTTATAGCACAGATACGCAGTATTTT.

The chain couples TRBV6-2 or TRBV6-3 to TRBJ2-2; D is undetermined. CDR3 length equals 15 residues. Per germline, CDR1 MNHEY and CDR2 SVGEGT. Trimming took 0 bases from V and 5 from J, leaving 10 bases between them. CDR3 in amino acids: CASSYSTARTGELFF. The DNA for the CDR3 is TGTGCCAGCAGTTACTCGACCGCGAGGACCGGGGAGCTGTTTTTT.

The V call is TRBV5-5, the J call TRBJ2-7; no firm D call. CDR1 is SGHKS and CDR2 is YYEKEE in the germline V gene (reference sequence). V was cut by 1 base and J by 0 bases, with 11 bases left in between. The CDR3 is 15 amino acids. CDR3 nucleotides: TGTGCCAGCAGCTTGCGCCAGGATAGCTCCTACGAGCAGTACTTC. As protein: CASSLRQDSSYEQYF. Full variable domain (missing parts from reference TRBV5-5 and TRBJ2-7): DAGVTQSPTHLIKTRGQQVTLRCSPISGHKSVSWYQQVLGQGPQFIFQYYEKEERGRGNFPDRFSARQFPNYSSELNVNALLLGDSALYLCASSLRQDSSYEQYFGPGTRLTVT.

The CDR3 coding sequence is TGCGCCAGCAGCTTGGCCGCAGAAACAGATACGCAGTATTTT. Translation: CASSLAAETDTQYF. The chain uses TRBV5-1 and TRBJ2-3; unclear D gene. Trimming stripped 0 bases from V and 3 bases from J, with 8 bases between. Germline V gene sequence: CDR1 SGHRS, CDR2 YFSETQ. The CDR3 length is 14 residues.

The sample holds many counts of this clonotype. In DNA, the CDR3 is TGTGCCAGCAGCTTAGTAGCGGCCCCCTACGAGCAGTACTTC. Its translation is CASSLVAAPYEQYF. This chain uses TRBV7-2 with TRBJ2-7, with a tentative D call TRBD2 (6 bases). V lost 1 base and J 2 bases, leaving 9 bases between the germline ends. CDR1 is SGHTA and CDR2 is FQGNSA in the germline V gene. This CDR3 contains 14 residues.

J is TRBJ2-7 and V is TRBV28, with TRBD1 identical over 9 bases. Germline values: CDR1 MDHEN, CDR2 SYDVKM. This CDR3 comprises 18 residues. With V trimmed by 4 bases and J by 2 bases, 15 bases remained unmatched. The CDR3 coding sequence is TGTGCCAGCAGTTCCTTCGACACCGGGACAGGGTTTACCTACGAGCAGTACTTC. It codes for CASSSFDTGTGFTYEQYF.

This clonotype turned up a few times. This chain joins TRBV3-1 and TRBJ2-3; 11 bases are a match to TRBD2. The CDR3 covers 18 residues. Germline CDR1 and CDR2: LGHDT and YNNKEL (reference sequence). Unmatched junction bases numbered 14, after V lost 4 bases and J lost 5 bases. Here the CDR3 reads CASSRGLAGKLMGDTQYF. CDR3 nucleotides: TGTGCCAGCAGCCGAGGACTAGCGGGCAAACTCATGGGAGATACGCAGTATTTT.

CDR3 nucleotides: TGTGCCATCAGTCGTAGCGGGAGTGTTCACTACGAGCAGTACTTC. Amino acids: CAISRSGSVHYEQYF. V usage is TRBV10-3 and J usage is TRBJ2-7; 9 bases map to TRBD2. The germline V gene encodes CDR1 ENHRY and CDR2 SYGVKD. V was clipped by 5 bases and J by 3 bases; unmatched bases: 8. The CDR3 is made up of 15 amino acids.

This clonotype came up many times. The chain is built from TRBV6-2 or TRBV6-3 and TRBJ2-3; tentatively, D is TRBD2 (7 bases). CDR1 and CDR2 from the germline V gene are MNHEY and SVGEGT. V was shortened by 6 bases and J by 3 bases, with 19 bases between the two germline ends. CDR3 size: 16 residues. The CDR3 spells CASRKTGGGGTDTQYF. The CDR3 region has the DNA TGTGCCAGCAGAAAGACGGGAGGAGGGGGTACAGATACGCAGTATTTT.

This clonotype was counted between two and nine times. This rearrangement joins TRBV20-1 to TRBJ2-1; D uncertain. Trimming shortened V by 6 bases and J by 5 bases, and 5 bases separated the two germline ends. Germline V gives CDR1 DFQATT, CDR2 SNEGSKA (reference sequence). CDR3 size: 10 residues. The CDR3, as DNA: TGCAGTGCCCACCACAATGAGCAGTTCTTC. The encoded protein is CSAHHNEQFF.